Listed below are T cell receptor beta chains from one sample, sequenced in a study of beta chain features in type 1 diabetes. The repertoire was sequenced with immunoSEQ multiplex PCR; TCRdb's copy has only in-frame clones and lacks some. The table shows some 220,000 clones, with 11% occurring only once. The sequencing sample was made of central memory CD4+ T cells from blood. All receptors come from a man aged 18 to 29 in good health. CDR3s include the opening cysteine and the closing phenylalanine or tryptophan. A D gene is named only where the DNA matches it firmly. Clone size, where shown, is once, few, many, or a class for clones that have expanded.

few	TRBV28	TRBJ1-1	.	TGTGCCAGCAGTTTACCAGGGGTCCCTGAAGCTTTCTTT	CASSLPGVPEAFF
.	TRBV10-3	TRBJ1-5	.	TGTGCCATCAGTGAGTGGGGGCACAATCAGCCCCAGCATTTT	CAISEWGHNQPQHF
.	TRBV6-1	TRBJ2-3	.	TGTGCCAGCAGTGAAGTGGTCAGAGTTACGCAGTATTTT	CASSEVVRVTQYF
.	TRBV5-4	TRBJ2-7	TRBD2	TGTGCCAGCAGCCCCGGGACTAGCGGGAGTTACTACGAGCAGTACTTC	CASSPGTSGSYYEQYF
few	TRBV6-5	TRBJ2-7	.	TGTGCCAGCGGCGGACAGCTCCCCCAGTACTTC	CASGGQLPQYF
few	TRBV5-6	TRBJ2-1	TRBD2	TGTGCCAGCAGCTTGGGAGGTCTAGCGGGAGGGGCCTACAATGAGCAGTTCTTC	CASSLGGLAGGAYNEQFF
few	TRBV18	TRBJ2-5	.	TGTGCCAGCTCCGTCCCGGCGGGGACCCAGTACTTC	CASSVPAGTQYF
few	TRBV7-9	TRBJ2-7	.	TGTGCCAGCAGCCGGACAGCCACCTACGAGCAGTACTTC	CASSRTATYEQYF
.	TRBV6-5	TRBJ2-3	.	TGTGCCAGCAGTTTCTCAGGCAGGGTAGATACGCAGTATTTT	CASSFSGRVDTQYF
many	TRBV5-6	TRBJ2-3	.	TGTGCCAGCGATAGGAGAGGAGTAACGACGCAGTATTTT	CASDRRGVTTQYF
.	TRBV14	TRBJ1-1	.	TGTGCCAGCAGCCAACCCCGGGGCTTCGGCAACACTGAAGCTTTCTTT	CASSQPRGFGNTEAFF
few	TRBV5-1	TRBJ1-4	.	TGCGCCAGCAGCTTGGACACGGGAAGGTCGAATGAAAAACTGTTTTTT	CASSLDTGRSNEKLFF
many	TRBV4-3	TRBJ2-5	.	TGCGCCAGCAGCCAAGATGTGACGGGTTGGGAAGAGACCCAGTACTTC	CASSQDVTGWEETQYF
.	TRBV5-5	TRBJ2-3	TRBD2	TGTGCCAGCAGCTACGGGAGGAGTAGGTCGGATACGCAGTATTTT	CASSYGRSRSDTQYF
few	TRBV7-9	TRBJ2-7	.	TGTGCCAGCAGCTTAGAAGTAGGGTTGGACGAGCAGTACTTC	CASSLEVGLDEQYF
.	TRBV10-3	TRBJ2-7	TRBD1	TGTGCCATCCAAGGGACAGGGGGAGCCTACGAGCAGTACTTC	CAIQGTGGAYEQYF
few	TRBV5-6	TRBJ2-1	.	TGTGCCAGCAGCTTGATCTCCGATACGGGCTACAATGAGCAGTTCTTC	CASSLISDTGYNEQFF
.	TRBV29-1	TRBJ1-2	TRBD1	TGCAGCGTACAGGGGTCAGATGGCTACACCTTC	CSVQGSDGYTF
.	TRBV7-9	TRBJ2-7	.	TGTGCCCAGGGACCCTTCTTATCCTACGAGCAGTACTTC	CAQGPFLSYEQYF
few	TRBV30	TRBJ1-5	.	TGTGCCTGGAGTCGGTATAGCAATCAGCCCCAGCATTTT	CAWSRYSNQPQHF
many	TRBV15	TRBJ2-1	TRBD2	TGTGCCACCAGCAGAGATAGGTGGCTAGCGGGAGGGAGCTCCTACAATGAGCAGTTCTTC	CATSRDRWLAGGSSYNEQFF
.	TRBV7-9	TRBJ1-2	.	TGTGCCAGCAGCTTAGAGGGTATATCCTATGGCTACACCTTC	CASSLEGISYGYTF
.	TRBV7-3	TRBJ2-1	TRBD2	TGTGCCAGCAGCTTAACGCGGACTAGCATCAATGAGCAGTTCTTC	CASSLTRTSINEQFF
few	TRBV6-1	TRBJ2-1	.	TGTGCCAGCACCGATTTCAGGGGCCTCGGCAATGAGCAGTTCTTC	CASTDFRGLGNEQFF
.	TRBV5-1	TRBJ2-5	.	TGCGCCAGCAGCTTGAGCGGGTCTGGAGAGACCCAGTACTTC	CASSLSGSGETQYF
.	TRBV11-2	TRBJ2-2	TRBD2	TGTGCCAGCAGCAATTACCTCGGGAGGCGGACATACACCGGGGAGCTGTTTTTT	CASSNYLGRRTYTGELFF
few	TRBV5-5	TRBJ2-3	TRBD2	TGTGCCAGCAGCTGGGGACTAGCGGGATCCACAGATACGCAGTATTTT	CASSWGLAGSTDTQYF
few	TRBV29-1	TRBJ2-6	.	TGCCGCGCCGTACAACAGGGAGCGGCTGGGGCCAACGTCCTGACTTTC	CRAVQQGAAGANVLTF
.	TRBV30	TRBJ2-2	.	TGTGCCTGGAGCGCAGGGGAACCCCCCGGGGAGCTGTTTTTT	CAWSAGEPPGELFF
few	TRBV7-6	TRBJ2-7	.	TGTGCCAGCAGCCCACAAACAGGTTTGAGCTCCTACGAGCAGTACTTC	CASSPQTGLSSYEQYF
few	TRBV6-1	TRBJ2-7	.	TGTGCCAGCAGTCCGGAGGGCCCGTACGAGCAGTACTTC	CASSPEGPYEQYF
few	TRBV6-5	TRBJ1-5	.	TGTGCCAGCAGCAAATCCAGGGGCGATCAGCCCCAGCATTTT	CASSKSRGDQPQHF
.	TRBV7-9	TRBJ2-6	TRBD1	TGTGCCAGCAGCCCCCGGGGACAGGGAAGCTCTGGGGCCAACGTCCTGACTTTC	CASSPRGQGSSGANVLTF
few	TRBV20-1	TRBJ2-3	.	TGCAGTGCTAGCCGGAATACGCAGTATTTT	CSASRNTQYF
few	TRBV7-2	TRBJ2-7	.	TGTGCCAGCAGCTTAGTAGGCAGCTCCTACGAGCAGTACTTC	CASSLVGSSYEQYF
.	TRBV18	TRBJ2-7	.	TGTGCCAGCTCACCAGGGGCAGGGCCGGGCGAGCAGTACTTC	CASSPGAGPGEQYF
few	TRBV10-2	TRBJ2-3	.	TGCGCCAGCAGGGGGACGGTTAGCACAGATACGCAGTATTTT	CASRGTVSTDTQYF
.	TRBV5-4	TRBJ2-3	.	TGTGCCAGCAGAATCACAGGGACAGATACGCAGTATTTT	CASRITGTDTQYF
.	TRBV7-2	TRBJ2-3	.	TGTGCCAGCAGCCCCGGGGGCCCTACAGCAGATACGCAGTATTTT	CASSPGGPTADTQYF
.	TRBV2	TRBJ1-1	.	TGTGCCAGCACCTCGTATCAGGCCTACACTGAAGCTTTCTTT	CASTSYQAYTEAFF
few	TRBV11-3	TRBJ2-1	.	TGTGCCAGCAGCTTAGTCGGGGGCTTCAATGAGCAGTTCTTC	CASSLVGGFNEQFF